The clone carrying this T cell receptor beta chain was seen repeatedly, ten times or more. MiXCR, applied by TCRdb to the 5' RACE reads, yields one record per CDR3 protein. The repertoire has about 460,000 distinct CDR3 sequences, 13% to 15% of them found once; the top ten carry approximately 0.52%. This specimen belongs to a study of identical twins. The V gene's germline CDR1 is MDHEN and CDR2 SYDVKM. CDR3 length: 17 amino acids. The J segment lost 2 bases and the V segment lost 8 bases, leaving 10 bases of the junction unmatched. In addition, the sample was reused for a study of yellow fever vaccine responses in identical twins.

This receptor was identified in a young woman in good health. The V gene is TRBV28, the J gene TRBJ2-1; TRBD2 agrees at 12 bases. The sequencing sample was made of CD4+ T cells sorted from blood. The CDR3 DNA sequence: TGTGCCAGCCTGGGGCTAGCGGGAGGGATAACCTACAATGAGCAGTTCTTC. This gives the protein CASLGLAGGITYNEQFF.